The T cell receptor beta chain described here comes from a study of follicular helper T cells after annual influenza vaccination. Profiled with immunoSEQ multiplex PCR; TCRdb holds only in-frame clones, not every one. Among 7,000 to 9,000 clones listed, about 77% were seen once. Germline CDR1 MNHEY, CDR2 SVGAGI. The CDR3 extends over 14 amino acids. Trimming at V came to 5 bases and at J to 6 bases, leaving 8 bases not matched to a gene. Time point indicated: 2014-2015 season, pre-vaccination. The source was CXCR5+ CD38- circulating T follicular helper cells from blood, collected on the day of influenza vaccination. Subset reported: circulating Tfh, non-naive CD4+CXCR5+PD-1+ (ICOS+CD38+ or ICOS-CD38-). The rearrangement uses TRBV6-5 and TRBJ2-3; 7 bases align to TRBD1. The source is an adult who received the influenza vaccine. In DNA, the CDR3 is TGTGCCAGCAGTCTTAGACAGGGCAGCGATACGCAGTATTTT. Amino acid sequence: CASSLRQGSDTQYF.